A single sample is the source of the 5 T cell receptor beta chains below, sequenced in a study of CD8+ T cells in alopecia areata. It was cDNA, reverse transcribed from extracted RNA, that served as the sequencing template. TCRdb's table, derived via immunoSEQ multiplex PCR, lists solely in-frame clones and lacks some. The sample records 150,000 or so clones, approximately 49% being singletons. Sequencing used CD8+ T cells sorted from blood, obtained at week 0. The receptors stem from a human donor with alopecia areata.

This clone was recorded a few times. Here the CDR3 DNA reads TGTGCCAGCAGCTTAGCGGGGGCCCCCACGAAGACGCAGTATTTT. It specifies CASSLAGAPTKTQYF. V usage is TRBV7-9 and J usage is TRBJ2-3, with D maybe TRBD1 (6 bases). The CDR3 covers 15 residues. Germline loops: CDR1 SEHNR, CDR2 FQNEAQ (reference sequence). V lost 0 bases, J lost 9 bases, and 16 bases lay in between.

Ten or more counts support this clone. This chain uses TRBV6-5 with TRBJ2-7, with 8 bases identical to TRBD2. The length of the CDR3 is 14 residues. The V gene's germline CDR1 is MNHEY and CDR2 SVGAGI. Germline trimming cut 7 bases from V and 0 bases from J; bases unmatched to any gene: 5. CDR3 sequence: CASKKRGISYEQYF. CDR3 nucleotides: TGTGCCAGCAAAAAGCGGGGGATCTCCTACGAGCAGTACTTC.

This clone was detected only a few times. The rearrangement links TRBV12-5 to TRBJ2-1; TRBD2 aligns across 11 bases. With V trimmed by 6 bases and J by 9 bases, 10 bases remained unmatched. The CDR3 is made up of 15 amino acids. CDR1 is LGHNT, CDR2 FRNRAP, per germline. CDR3 sequence: CASGQTSGDLGEQFF. The CDR3 DNA sequence: TGTGCTAGTGGACAGACTAGCGGGGACCTCGGTGAGCAGTTCTTC.

This chain joins TRBV13 and TRBJ2-2; D may be TRBD1 (6 bases). The V and J ends lost 5 bases and 5 bases respectively, with 9 bases between them. The V gene's germline CDR1 is PRHDT and CDR2 FYEKMQ (reference sequence). The CDR3 runs 13 residues. The CDR3 protein is CASSQDRTGELFF. Here the CDR3 DNA reads TGTGCCAGCAGCCAGGACAGAACCGGGGAGCTGTTTTTT.

The chain combines TRBV7-8 with TRBJ2-2; no firm D call. Germline CDR1 is SGHVS and CDR2 is FQNEAQ. The CDR3 covers 13 residues. Trimming left V 3 bases short and J 2 bases short, with 4 bases between. The CDR3 reads CASSFLNTGELFF. CDR3 bases: TGTGCCAGCAGCTTTTTAAACACCGGGGAGCTGTTTTTT. The whole variable domain, filled in from reference TRBV7-8 and TRBJ2-2, reads GAGVSQSPRYKVAKRGQDVALRCDPISGHVSLFWYQQALGQGPEFLTYFQNEAQLDKSGLPSDRFFAERPEGSVSTLKIQRTQQEDSAVYLCASSFLNTGELFFGEGSRLTVL.